A selection of T cell receptor beta chains follows, all from one sample in a study of response to subunit inactivated influenza vaccine. TCRdb re-derived calls from the RT-PCR reads in MiXCR, one entry per CDR3 protein. Of some 160,000 distinct CDR3 sequences in the sample, about a tenth are singletons; the top ten hold around 12%. Material: non-naive T cells sorted from PBMCs, obtained 45 days after vaccination. These TCRs come from a man aged 50 to 60 who received an inactivated influenza vaccine. The CDR3 runs from the conserved cysteine through the conserved F or W. The D gene is left open where the match is weak. Clone size, where shown, is once, few, many, or a class for clones that have expanded.

cdr3_length: 14; d_call: TRBD1; j_call: TRBJ1-5; v_call: TRBV20-1; clone_size: NA; cdr3_aa: CSARAPTGGQPQHF; cdr3_nt: TGCAGTGCTAGAGCCCCGACAGGGGGTCAGCCCCAGCATTTT
cdr3_length: 17; d_call: TRBD2; j_call: TRBJ2-6; v_call: TRBV27; clone_size: few; cdr3_aa: CASSLKGGFSGANVLTF; cdr3_nt: TGTGCCAGCAGTTTGAAGGGAGGGTTCTCTGGGGCCAACGTCCTGACTTTC
cdr3_length: 12; d_call: NA; j_call: TRBJ2-5; v_call: TRBV6-2/TRBV6-3; clone_size: many; cdr3_aa: CASRTVQETQYF; cdr3_nt: TGTGCCAGCAGAACCGTCCAAGAGACCCAGTACTTC
cdr3_length: 15; d_call: NA; j_call: TRBJ2-1; v_call: TRBV24-1; clone_size: NA; cdr3_aa: CATSEVRDNYNEQFF; cdr3_nt: TGTGCCACCAGTGAAGTCCGGGACAACTACAATGAGCAGTTCTTC
cdr3_length: 12; d_call: TRBD2; j_call: TRBJ2-1; v_call: TRBV29-1; clone_size: few; cdr3_aa: CSESSGSNEQFF; cdr3_nt: TGCAGCGAAAGTAGCGGGAGTAATGAGCAGTTCTTC
cdr3_length: 16; d_call: TRBD2; j_call: TRBJ2-3; v_call: TRBV2; clone_size: NA; cdr3_aa: CASRLRFSGGTDTQYF; cdr3_nt: TGTGCCAGCAGACTACGCTTTAGCGGGGGCACAGATACGCAGTATTTT
cdr3_length: 13; d_call: TRBD2; j_call: TRBJ2-7; v_call: TRBV2; clone_size: NA; cdr3_aa: CASKLAGVGEQYF; cdr3_nt: TGTGCCAGTAAACTAGCGGGAGTTGGAGAGCAGTACTTC
cdr3_length: 13; d_call: NA; j_call: TRBJ2-7; v_call: TRBV11-1; clone_size: NA; cdr3_aa: CASSLAGTHEQYF; cdr3_nt: TGTGCCAGCAGCTTAGCGGGGACCCACGAGCAGTACTTC
cdr3_length: 16; d_call: NA; j_call: TRBJ2-2; v_call: TRBV5-1; clone_size: many; cdr3_aa: CASSPRQGTNTGELFF; cdr3_nt: TGCGCCAGCAGCCCAAGGCAGGGAACGAACACCGGGGAGCTGTTTTTT
cdr3_length: 16; d_call: NA; j_call: TRBJ2-3; v_call: TRBV3-1; clone_size: NA; cdr3_aa: CASSRVSGSSTDTQYF; cdr3_nt: TGTGCCAGCAGCCGCGTTTCCGGTTCTAGCACAGATACGCAGTATTTT
cdr3_length: 14; d_call: NA; j_call: TRBJ1-1; v_call: TRBV20-1; clone_size: once; cdr3_aa: CSARVATGPTEAFF; cdr3_nt: TGCAGTGCTAGAGTCGCAACAGGGCCCACTGAAGCTTTCTTT
cdr3_length: 13; d_call: TRBD1; j_call: TRBJ2-7; v_call: TRBV7-7; clone_size: NA; cdr3_aa: CASSLDNRGEQYF; cdr3_nt: TGTGCCAGCAGCTTAGATAACAGGGGCGAGCAGTACTTC
cdr3_length: 15; d_call: TRBD2; j_call: TRBJ2-5; v_call: TRBV20-1; clone_size: few; cdr3_aa: CSADGLAGVGETQYF; cdr3_nt: TGCAGTGCTGATGGACTAGCGGGAGTTGGTGAGACCCAGTACTTC
cdr3_length: 14; d_call: NA; j_call: TRBJ1-5; v_call: TRBV7-2; clone_size: NA; cdr3_aa: CASSSGLIHQPQHF; cdr3_nt: TGTGCCAGCAGCTCCGGACTGATTCATCAGCCCCAGCATTTT
cdr3_length: 18; d_call: TRBD2; j_call: TRBJ2-3; v_call: TRBV4-3; clone_size: few; cdr3_aa: CASSQETSGGAITDTQYF; cdr3_nt: TGCGCCAGCAGCCAAGAGACTAGCGGGGGGGCCATAACAGATACGCAGTATTTT
cdr3_length: 13; d_call: NA; j_call: TRBJ2-5; v_call: TRBV7-2; clone_size: many; cdr3_aa: CASSKTNQETQYF; cdr3_nt: TGTGCCAGCAGCAAGACTAACCAAGAGACCCAGTACTTC
cdr3_length: 16; d_call: NA; j_call: TRBJ2-3; v_call: TRBV5-1; clone_size: NA; cdr3_aa: CASSLGFGSQADTQYF; cdr3_nt: TGCGCCAGCAGCTTGGGTTTCGGGAGTCAGGCAGATACGCAGTATTTT
cdr3_length: 16; d_call: TRBD1; j_call: TRBJ2-2; v_call: TRBV20-1; clone_size: few; cdr3_aa: CSARPLGQAGSGELFF; cdr3_nt: TGCAGTGCTAGGCCCCTAGGACAGGCCGGTTCCGGGGAGCTGTTTTTT
cdr3_length: 16; d_call: NA; j_call: TRBJ2-4; v_call: TRBV3-1; clone_size: NA; cdr3_aa: CASSHEGTLAKNIQYF; cdr3_nt: TGTGCCAGCAGCCACGAGGGAACCCTAGCCAAAAACATTCAGTACTTC
cdr3_length: 17; d_call: NA; j_call: TRBJ2-6; v_call: TRBV19; clone_size: NA; cdr3_aa: CASSGAGESSGANVLTF; cdr3_nt: TGTGCCAGTAGTGGGGCAGGAGAAAGCTCTGGGGCCAACGTCCTGACTTTC
cdr3_length: 17; d_call: NA; j_call: TRBJ2-5; v_call: TRBV6-5; clone_size: many; cdr3_aa: CASSYSIGFLFVETQYF; cdr3_nt: TGTGCCAGCAGTTACTCGATAGGCTTCTTATTCGTGGAGACCCAGTACTTC
cdr3_length: 16; d_call: TRBD1; j_call: TRBJ2-2; v_call: TRBV12-3/TRBV12-4; clone_size: NA; cdr3_aa: CASSMPTGALTGELFF; cdr3_nt: TGTGCCAGCAGCATGCCTACAGGGGCGCTTACCGGGGAGCTGTTTTTT
cdr3_length: 15; d_call: TRBD1; j_call: TRBJ2-7; v_call: TRBV5-5; clone_size: NA; cdr3_aa: CASSDRDRGPYEQYF; cdr3_nt: TGTGCCAGCAGCGACAGGGACAGGGGGCCCTACGAGCAGTACTTC
cdr3_length: 17; d_call: TRBD2; j_call: TRBJ2-3; v_call: TRBV6-5; clone_size: NA; cdr3_aa: CASSYELAPKSTDTQYF; cdr3_nt: TGTGCCAGCAGTTACGAACTAGCGCCGAAAAGCACAGATACGCAGTATTTT
cdr3_length: 14; d_call: NA; j_call: TRBJ2-7; v_call: TRBV3-1; clone_size: many; cdr3_aa: CASSQVGGLSEQYF; cdr3_nt: TGTGCCAGCAGCCAAGTCGGGGGATTGAGCGAGCAGTACTTC